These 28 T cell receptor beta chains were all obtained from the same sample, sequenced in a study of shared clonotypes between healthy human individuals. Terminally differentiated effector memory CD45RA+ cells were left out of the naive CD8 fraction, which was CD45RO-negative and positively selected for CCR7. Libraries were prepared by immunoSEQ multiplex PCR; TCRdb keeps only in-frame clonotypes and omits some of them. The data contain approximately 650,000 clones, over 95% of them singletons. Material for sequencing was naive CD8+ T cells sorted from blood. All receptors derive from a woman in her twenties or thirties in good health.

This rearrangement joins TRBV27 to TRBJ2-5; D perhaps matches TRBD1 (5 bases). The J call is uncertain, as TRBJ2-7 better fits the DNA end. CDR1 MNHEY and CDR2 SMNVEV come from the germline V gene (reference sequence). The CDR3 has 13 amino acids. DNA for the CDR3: TGTGCCAGCAGTCACTCGACAGACTACGAGCAGTACTTC. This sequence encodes CASSHSTDYEQYF.

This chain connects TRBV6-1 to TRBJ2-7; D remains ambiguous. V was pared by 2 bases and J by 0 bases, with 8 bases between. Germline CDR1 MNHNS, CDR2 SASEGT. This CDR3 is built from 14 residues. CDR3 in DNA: TGTGCCAGCAGTGAATACCCGGTCTCCTACGAGCAGTACTTC. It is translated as CASSEYPVSYEQYF.

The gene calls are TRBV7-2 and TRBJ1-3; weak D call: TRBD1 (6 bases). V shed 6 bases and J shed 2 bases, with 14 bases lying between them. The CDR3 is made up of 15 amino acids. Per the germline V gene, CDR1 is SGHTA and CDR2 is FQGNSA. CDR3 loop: CASSAGAFAGNTIYF. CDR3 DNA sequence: TGTGCCAGCAGTGCAGGGGCCTTCGCTGGAAACACCATATATTTT.

CDR3 sequence reads: CASSPQGVGYEQYF. The CDR3 coding sequence is TGTGCCAGCAGTCCGCAGGGGGTCGGGTACGAGCAGTACTTC. This chain connects TRBV27 to TRBJ2-7; 7 bases match TRBD1. CDR3 size: 14 residues. V shed 5 bases, J shed 4 bases, and the junction held 8 bases outside the gene matches. Germline V CDR1 and CDR2: MNHEY, SMNVEV (reference sequence).

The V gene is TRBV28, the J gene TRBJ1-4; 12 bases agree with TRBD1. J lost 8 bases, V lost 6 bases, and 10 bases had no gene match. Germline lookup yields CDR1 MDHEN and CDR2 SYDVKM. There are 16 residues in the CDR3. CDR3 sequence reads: CASRQWGTGGEEKLFF. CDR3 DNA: TGTGCCAGCAGACAATGGGGGACAGGGGGCGAGGAAAAACTGTTTTTT.

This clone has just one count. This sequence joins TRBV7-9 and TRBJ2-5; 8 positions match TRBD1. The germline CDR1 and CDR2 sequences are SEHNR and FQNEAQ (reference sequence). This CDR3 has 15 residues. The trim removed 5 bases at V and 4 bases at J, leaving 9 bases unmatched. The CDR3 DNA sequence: TGTGCCAGCAGCCCCACGAGGACAGGGCGAGAGACCCAGTACTTC. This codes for CASSPTRTGRETQYF.

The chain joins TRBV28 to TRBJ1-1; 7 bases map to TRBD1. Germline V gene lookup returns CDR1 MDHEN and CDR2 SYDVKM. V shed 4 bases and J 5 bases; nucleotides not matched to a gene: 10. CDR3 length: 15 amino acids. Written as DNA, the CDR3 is TGTGCCAGCAGTTCCTTGAGACAGGGAGGAACTGAAGCTTTCTTT. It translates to CASSSLRQGGTEAFF.

In nucleotides, the CDR3 is TGCGCCAGCAGCGCGGAAAAATCAACAGAGAACACTGAAGCTTTCTTT. Protein product: CASSAEKSTENTEAFF. The chain is built from TRBV5-1 and TRBJ1-1; no firm D call. V was pared by 4 bases and J by 1 base, with 17 bases between. The CDR3 runs to 16 residues. Germline CDR1 and CDR2: SGHRS and YFSETQ.

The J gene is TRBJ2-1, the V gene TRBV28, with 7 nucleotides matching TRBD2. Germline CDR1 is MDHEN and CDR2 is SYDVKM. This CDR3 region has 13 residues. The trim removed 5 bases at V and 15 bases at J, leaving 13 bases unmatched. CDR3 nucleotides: TGTGCCAGCAGTGATAACCCCGGGCGGGAGTCGTTCTTC. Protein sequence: CASSDNPGRESFF.

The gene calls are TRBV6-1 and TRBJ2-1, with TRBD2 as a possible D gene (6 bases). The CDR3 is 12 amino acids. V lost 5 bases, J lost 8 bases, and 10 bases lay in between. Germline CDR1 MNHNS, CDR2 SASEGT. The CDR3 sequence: CASSQLAYEQFF. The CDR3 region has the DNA TGTGCCAGCAGTCAACTAGCATATGAGCAGTTCTTC.

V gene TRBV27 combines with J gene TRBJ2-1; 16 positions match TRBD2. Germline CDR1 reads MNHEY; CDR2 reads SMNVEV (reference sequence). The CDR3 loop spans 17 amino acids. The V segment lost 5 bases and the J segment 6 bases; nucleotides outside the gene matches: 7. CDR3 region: CASSPGTSGRAVNEQFF. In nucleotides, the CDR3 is TGTGCCAGCAGTCCGGGGACTAGCGGGAGGGCCGTCAATGAGCAGTTCTTC.

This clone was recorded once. CDR3 region: CASSPRDRGTRDYGYTF. In nucleotides, the CDR3 is TGTGCCAGCAGCCCCCGGGACAGGGGAACCAGGGACTATGGCTACACCTTC. This chain joins TRBV5-6 and TRBJ1-2, with TRBD1 identical over 10 bases. CDR1 SGHDT and CDR2 YYEEEE come from the germline V gene. J gave up 3 bases and V 4 bases, and 12 bases lay outside the gene matches. CDR3 size: 17 residues. The complete variable domain, with remaining parts taken from reference TRBV5-6 and TRBJ1-2, reads DAGVTQSPTHLIKTRGQQVTLRCSPKSGHDTVSWYQQALGQGPQFIFQYYEEEERQRGNFPDRFSGHQFPNYSSELNVNALLLGDSALYLCASSPRDRGTRDYGYTFGSGTRLTVV.

CDR3 amino acids: CASSSTGYNEQFF. The CDR3 DNA follows: TGTGCCAGCAGTTCGACCGGATACAATGAGCAGTTCTTC. V and J are TRBV28 and TRBJ2-1, with D unresolved. V lost 4 bases and J 4 bases, leaving 8 bases between the germline ends. This CDR3 spans 13 amino acids. Per the germline V gene, CDR1 is MDHEN and CDR2 is SYDVKM.

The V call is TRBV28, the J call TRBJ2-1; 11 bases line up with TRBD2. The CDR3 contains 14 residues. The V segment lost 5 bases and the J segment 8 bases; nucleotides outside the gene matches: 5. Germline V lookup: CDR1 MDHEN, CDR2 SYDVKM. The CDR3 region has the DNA TGTGCCAGCAGTACTAGCGGGAGATTCGATGAGCAGTTCTTC. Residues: CASSTSGRFDEQFF. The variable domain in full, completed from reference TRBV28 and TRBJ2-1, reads DVKVTQSSRYLVKRTGEKVFLECVQDMDHENMFWYRQDPGLGLRLIYFSYDVKMKEKGDIPEGYSVSREKKERFSLILESASTNQTSMYLCASSTSGRFDEQFFGPGTRLTVL.

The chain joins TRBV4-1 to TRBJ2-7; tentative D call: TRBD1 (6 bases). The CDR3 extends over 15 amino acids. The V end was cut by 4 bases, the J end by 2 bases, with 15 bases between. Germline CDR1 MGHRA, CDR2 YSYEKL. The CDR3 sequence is CASSPLGALPYEQYF. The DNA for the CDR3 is TGCGCCAGCAGCCCTTTGGGGGCCCTTCCCTACGAGCAGTACTTC.

CDR3 DNA sequence: TGTGCCGTTACAGGGGGCACTGAAGCTTTCTTT. It specifies CAVTGGTEAFF. This chain joins TRBV2 and TRBJ1-1; 8 bases map to TRBD1. The CDR3 runs to 11 residues. Germline trimming cut 11 bases from V and 4 bases from J; bases unmatched to any gene: 3. Germline CDR1 reads SNHLY; CDR2 reads FYNNEI.

The CDR3 DNA is TGTGCCATTGGTGTTTGGGGGCCTAACTATGGCTACACCTTC. Protein: CAIGVWGPNYGYTF. The V and J genes are TRBV7-9 and TRBJ1-2; D possibly corresponds to TRBD1 (6 bases). Trimming removed 10 bases at V and 0 bases at J, with 15 bases between. This CDR3 spans 14 amino acids. Germline CDR1 is SEHNR and CDR2 is FQNEAQ (reference sequence).

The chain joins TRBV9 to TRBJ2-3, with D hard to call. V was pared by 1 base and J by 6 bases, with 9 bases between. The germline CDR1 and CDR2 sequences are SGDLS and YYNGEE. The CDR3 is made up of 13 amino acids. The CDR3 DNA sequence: TGTGCCAGCAGCGTATTACGGCGGGATACGCAGTATTTT. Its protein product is CASSVLRRDTQYF.

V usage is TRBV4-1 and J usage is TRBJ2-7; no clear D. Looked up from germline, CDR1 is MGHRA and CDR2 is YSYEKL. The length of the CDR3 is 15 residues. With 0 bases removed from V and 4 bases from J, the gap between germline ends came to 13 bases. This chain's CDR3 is CASSQDVNLVYEQYF. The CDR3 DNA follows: TGCGCCAGCAGCCAAGATGTGAATCTCGTGTACGAGCAGTACTTC.

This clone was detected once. DNA of the CDR3: TGTGCCAGCAGCAATACTGGCGGGGAGACCCAGTACTTC. Residues: CASSNTGGETQYF. This sequence joins TRBV7-8 and TRBJ2-5, with TRBD2 as a possible D gene (5 bases). V lost 5 bases to trimming and J lost 5 bases, with 12 bases between them. The CDR3 is 13 amino acids. Germline V gives CDR1 SGHVS, CDR2 FQNEAQ. The full variable domain, its missing parts supplied by reference TRBV7-8 and TRBJ2-5, is GAGVSQSPRYKVAKRGQDVALRCDPISGHVSLFWYQQALGQGPEFLTYFQNEAQLDKSGLPSDRFFAERPEGSVSTLKIQRTQQEDSAVYLCASSNTGGETQYFGPGTRLLVL.

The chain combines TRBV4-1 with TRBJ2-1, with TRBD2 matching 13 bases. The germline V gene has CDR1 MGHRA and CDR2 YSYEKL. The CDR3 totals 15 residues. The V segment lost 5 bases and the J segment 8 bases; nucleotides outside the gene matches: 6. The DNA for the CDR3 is TGCGCCAGCAGCGATACTAGCGGGAGGGCCGATGAGCAGTTCTTC. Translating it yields CASSDTSGRADEQFF.

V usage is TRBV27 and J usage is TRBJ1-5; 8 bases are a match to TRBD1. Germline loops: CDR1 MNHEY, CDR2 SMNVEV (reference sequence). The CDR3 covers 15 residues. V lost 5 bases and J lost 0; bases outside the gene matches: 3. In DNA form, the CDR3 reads TGTGCCAGCAGTGCCGGGACAGGTAGCAATCAGCCCCAGCATTTT. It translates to CASSAGTGSNQPQHF.

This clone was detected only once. The CDR3 nucleotides are TGTGCCAGCAGCCTCGACAGGGGGCAAGGCTACACCTTC. Residues: CASSLDRGQGYTF. The chain links TRBV28 to TRBJ1-2; 10 nucleotides match TRBD1. The germline CDR1 and CDR2 sequences are MDHEN and SYDVKM. Germline trimming cut 6 bases from V and 8 bases from J; bases unmatched to any gene: 6. CDR3 length: 13 amino acids.

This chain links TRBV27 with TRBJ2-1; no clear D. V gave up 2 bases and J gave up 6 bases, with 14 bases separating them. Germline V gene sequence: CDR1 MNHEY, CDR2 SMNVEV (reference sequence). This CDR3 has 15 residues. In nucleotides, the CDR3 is TGTGCCAGCAGTTTAGGGCTAGAAGGTCTCAATGAGCAGTTCTTC. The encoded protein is CASSLGLEGLNEQFF.

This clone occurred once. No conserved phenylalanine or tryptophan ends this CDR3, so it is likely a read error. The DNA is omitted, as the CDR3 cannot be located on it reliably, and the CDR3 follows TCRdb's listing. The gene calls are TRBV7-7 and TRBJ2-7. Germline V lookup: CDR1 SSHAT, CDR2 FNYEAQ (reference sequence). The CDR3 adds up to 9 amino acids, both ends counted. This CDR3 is CASSSPEGL.

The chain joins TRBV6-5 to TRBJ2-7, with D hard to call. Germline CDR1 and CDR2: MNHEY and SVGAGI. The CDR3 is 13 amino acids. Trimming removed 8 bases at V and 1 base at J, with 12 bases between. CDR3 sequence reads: CASRLTESYEQYF. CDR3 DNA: TGTGCCAGCCGGCTTACCGAATCCTACGAGCAGTACTTC.

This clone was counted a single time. The CDR3 is CASSYSPGGGSGEQFF. For the CDR3, the DNA is TGTGCCAGCAGTTACTCCCCGGGGGGCGGGAGTGGGGAGCAGTTCTTC. The chain links TRBV6-6 to TRBJ2-1; the D gene is possibly TRBD2 (7 bases). CDR1 and CDR2 from the germline V gene are MNHNY and SVGAGI (reference sequence). V lost 0 bases and J lost 10, with 19 bases in between. This CDR3 spans 16 amino acids.

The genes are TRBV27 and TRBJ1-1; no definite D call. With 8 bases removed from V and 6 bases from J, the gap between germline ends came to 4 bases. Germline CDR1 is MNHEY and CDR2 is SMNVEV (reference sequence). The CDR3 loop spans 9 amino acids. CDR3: CASRPEAFF. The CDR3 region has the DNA TGTGCCAGCCGGCCTGAAGCTTTCTTT.